This passage covers 17 T cell receptor beta chains from one sample sequenced in a study of blood T cells in healthy people across ages. Alongside a J-beta primer mix, a sample-barcoded 5' primer served in a second PCR lasting about 7 to 11 cycles. Each CDR3 protein gets one entry after TCRdb re-called the 5' RACE reads with MiXCR. This sample has some 1.5 million distinct CDR3 sequences, with 25% to 30% found just once. Sequencing input: blood. These receptor sequences come from a woman in her 30s in good health.

This clonotype was seen a few times. The V and J genes are TRBV7-6 and TRBJ1-5, with 10 bases identical to TRBD1. Germline V gives CDR1 SGHVS, CDR2 FNYEAQ. J gave up 1 base and V 4 bases, and 10 bases lay outside the gene matches. CDR3 length: 18 amino acids. CDR3 coding DNA: TGTGCCAGCAGCTCGCGTCCCGGGACAGGGGACAGCAATCAGCCCCAGCATTTT. This translates into CASSSRPGTGDSNQPQHF. Full variable domain (remainder filled in from reference TRBV7-6 and TRBJ1-5): GAGVSQSPRYKVTKRGQDVALRCDPISGHVSLYWYRQALGQGPEFLTYFNYEAQQDKSGLPNDRFSAERPEGSISTLTIQRTEQRDSAMYRCASSSRPGTGDSNQPQHFGDGTRLSIL.

This clonotype was seen repeatedly, ten times or more. V gene TRBV7-2 combines with J gene TRBJ2-7; 10 positions match TRBD1. The germline CDR1 and CDR2 sequences are SGHTA and FQGNSA. Trimming removed 5 bases from V and 6 bases from J; junction bases left unmatched: 13. CDR3 length: 16 residues. The CDR3 loop reads CASSLLQTGGNFEQYF. CDR3 in DNA: TGTGCCAGCAGCCTCTTACAGACAGGGGGCAATTTCGAGCAGTACTTC.

The chain links TRBV20-1 to TRBJ2-7; D gene unclear. Trimming cost V 3 bases and J 2 bases, with 14 bases left between them. Germline V gives CDR1 DFQATT, CDR2 SNEGSKA (reference sequence). The CDR3 totals 14 residues. The CDR3 DNA reads as TGCAGTGCTAGTGGTACTGCCGTAACCTACGAGCAGTACTTC. Translated, it gives CSASGTAVTYEQYF.

This clonotype was seen more than once but under ten times. The V call is TRBV5-6, the J call TRBJ2-3; D gene unclear. This CDR3 has 15 amino acids. Trimming took 2 bases from V and 14 from J, leaving 24 bases between them. Germline-derived CDR1 and CDR2 are SGHDT and YYEEEE. The CDR3 coding sequence is TGTGCCAGCAGCTTCGGGTCGATAACGACGGATTATTTGTATTTT. Its translation: CASSFGSITTDYLYF.

This clonotype has just a few counts. The CDR3 protein is CASSVLTRNNEQFF. As DNA, the CDR3 is TGCGCCAGCAGCGTTCTGACTCGAAACAATGAGCAGTTCTTC. The chain recombines TRBV4-1 with TRBJ2-1; D not certain. Germline assignment: CDR1 MGHRA and CDR2 YSYEKL. This CDR3 comprises 14 residues. V was shortened by 5 bases and J by 5 bases, with 13 bases between the two germline ends.

J is TRBJ2-1 and V is TRBV5-1; 8 positions match TRBD2. Germline CDR1 reads SGHRS; CDR2 reads YFSETQ. V lost 0 bases and J lost 8; bases outside the gene matches: 7. The CDR3 spans 15 residues. The CDR3, as DNA: TGCGCCAGCAGCTTGGTCCTAGCGGGCCACGATGAGCAGTTCTTC. It specifies CASSLVLAGHDEQFF. Together with reference TRBV5-1 and TRBJ2-1, the CDR3 gives the full variable domain: KAGVTQTPRYLIKTRGQQVTLSCSPISGHRSVSWYQQTPGQGLQFLFEYFSETQRNKGNFPGRFSGRQFSNSRSEMNVSTLELGDSALYLCASSLVLAGHDEQFFGPGTRLTVL.

The genes are TRBV7-9 and TRBJ2-1; no clear D. The ends were cut back, 5 bases at V and 3 bases at J, with 11 bases in the middle. This CDR3 has 14 amino acids. Germline V CDR1 and CDR2: SEHNR, FQNEAQ (reference sequence). CDR3 in amino acids: CASSPAERYNEQFF. The CDR3 bases are TGTGCCAGCAGCCCGGCGGAGCGCTACAATGAGCAGTTCTTC.

This clonotype occurred a few times. At one end, the junction sequence differs from germline, possibly due to a read error. The V gene is TRBV10-3, the J gene TRBJ2-1; the D gene is possibly TRBD2 (7 bases). CDR3 length equals 15 residues. The V gene's germline CDR1 is ENHRY and CDR2 SYGVKD. This CDR3 reads CAVSPGEGVYNEQFF. The CDR3 DNA follows: TGTGCCGTCAGTCCGGGGGAGGGGGTCTACAATGAGCAGTTCTTC.

About this clonotype itself: A read error may explain this, as a much larger clone is one base away. The V and J genes are TRBV13 and TRBJ2-1; 8 nucleotides agree with TRBD2. In germline, CDR1 is PRHDT, CDR2 FYEKMQ (reference sequence). The CDR3 length is 16 residues. This CDR3 reads CASNLKSSGIYNEQFF. The CDR3 nucleotides are TGTGCCAGCAACTTAAAGAGTAGCGGGATCTACAATGAGCAGTTCTTC. Based on the CDR3 plus reference TRBV13 and TRBJ2-1, the full variable domain is AAGVIQSPRHLIKEKRETATLKCYPIPRHDTVYWYQQGPGQDPQFLISFYEKMQSDKGSIPDRFSAQQFSDYHSELNMSSLELGDSALYFCASNLKSSGIYNEQFFGPGTRLTVL.

In its sample, this clonotype was seen a few times. Possible read error: a much larger clone is one base away. This chain joins TRBV12-3 or TRBV12-4 and TRBJ2-7, with TRBD1 identical over 8 bases. The CDR3 length is 17 residues. J gave up 6 bases and V 7 bases, and 20 bases lay outside the gene matches. Here the CDR3 reads CASTRSTGGLSSLEQYF. CDR3 nucleotide sequence: TGTGCCAGCACTCGCTCCACAGGGGGGCTCTCCTCTCTCGAGCAGTACTTC.

J is TRBJ1-2 and V is TRBV7-2; D is possibly TRBD1 (6 bases). V lost 5 bases and J 8 bases, leaving 15 bases between the germline ends. The CDR3 contains 13 residues. Germline assignment: CDR1 SGHTA and CDR2 FQGNSA. CDR3 nucleotide sequence: TGTGCCAGCAGCGACAGGAGCCCGGAGGGCTACACCTTC. Translated: CASSDRSPEGYTF.

The chain combines TRBV20-1 with TRBJ2-3, with D unclear. The CDR3 has 15 residues. V dropped 1 base and J dropped 5 bases, with 16 bases sitting between them. The germline V gene encodes CDR1 DFQATT and CDR2 SNEGSKA (reference sequence). CDR3 amino acids: CSARGIVSYGDTQYF. CDR3 nucleotides: TGCAGTGCTAGAGGGATAGTCTCCTATGGAGATACGCAGTATTTT.

The rearrangement links TRBV20-1 to TRBJ1-2; D is unresolved. Between the trimmed V and J ends, which lost 5 bases and 8 bases, there was a span of 12 bases. The CDR3 spans 11 residues. Germline lookup yields CDR1 DFQATT and CDR2 SNEGSKA (reference sequence). This CDR3 is CSAGLTNGYTF. The CDR3 region has the DNA TGCAGTGCTGGATTGACAAACGGCTACACCTTC.

This clonotype was seen a few times. The chain recombines TRBV6-6 with TRBJ2-1; 9 nucleotides agree with TRBD2. This CDR3 is 16 amino acids long. Germline assignment: CDR1 MNHNY and CDR2 SVGAGI (reference sequence). V lost 2 bases to trimming and J lost 7 bases; unmatched junction nucleotides: 9. The DNA for the CDR3 is TGTGCCAGCAGTTACGGGGGTAGCGGGGGACCTAATGAGCAGTTCTTC. It encodes CASSYGGSGGPNEQFF.

This clonotype was picked up many times. V is TRBV4-2 and J is TRBJ2-1; perhaps TRBD1 as D (7 bases). The V gene's germline CDR1 is LGHNA and CDR2 YNFKEQ. V was pared by 3 bases and J by 7 bases, with 22 bases between. This CDR3 has 17 residues. The CDR3 region is CASSHFWRDSQRNEQFF. The CDR3 coding sequence is TGTGCCAGCAGCCACTTTTGGAGGGACAGCCAAAGGAATGAGCAGTTCTTC.

This clonotype was counted at least ten times. V and J are TRBV29-1 and TRBJ2-1; D uncertain. The CDR3 runs 15 residues. The germline V gene encodes CDR1 SQVTM and CDR2 ANQGSEA. The V end was cut by 3 bases, the J end by 0 bases, with 12 bases between. CDR3 sequence reads: CSVDPGTSSYNEQFF. DNA for the CDR3: TGCAGCGTTGATCCGGGCACCAGCTCCTACAATGAGCAGTTCTTC.

This clonotype occurred a few times. The chain is built from TRBV9 and TRBJ2-1; 8 bases map to TRBD1. CDR1 is SGDLS, CDR2 YYNGEE, per germline. The CDR3 sequence is 14 residues long. V was clipped by 3 bases and J by 8 bases; unmatched bases: 7. The CDR3 loop is CASSEPTGVDEQFF. The CDR3 DNA follows: TGTGCCAGCAGCGAGCCGACAGGGGTCGATGAGCAGTTCTTC.